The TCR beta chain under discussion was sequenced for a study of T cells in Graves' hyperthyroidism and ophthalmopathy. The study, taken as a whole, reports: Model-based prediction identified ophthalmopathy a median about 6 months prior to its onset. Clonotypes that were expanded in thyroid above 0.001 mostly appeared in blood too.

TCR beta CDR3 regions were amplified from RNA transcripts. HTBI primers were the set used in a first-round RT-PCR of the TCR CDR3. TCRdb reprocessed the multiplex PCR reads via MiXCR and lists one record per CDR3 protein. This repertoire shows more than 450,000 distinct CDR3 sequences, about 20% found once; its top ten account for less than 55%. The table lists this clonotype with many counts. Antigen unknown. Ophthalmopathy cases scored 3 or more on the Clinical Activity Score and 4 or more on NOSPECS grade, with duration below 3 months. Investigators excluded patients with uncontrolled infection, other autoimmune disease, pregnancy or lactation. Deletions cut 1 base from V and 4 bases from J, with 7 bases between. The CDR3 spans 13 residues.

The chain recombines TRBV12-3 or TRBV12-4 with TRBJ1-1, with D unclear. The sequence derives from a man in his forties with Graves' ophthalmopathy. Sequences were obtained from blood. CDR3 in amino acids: CASSLGHVTEAFF. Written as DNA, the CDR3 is TGTGCCAGCAGTTTAGGCCACGTCACTGAAGCTTTCTTT.